This TCR beta chain emerged from a study of PD-1 blockade in classical Hodgkin lymphoma. Relapse after autologous stem cell transplantation occurred in every patient, and brentuximab vedotin exposure varied. Germline V CDR1 and CDR2: SGHRS, YFSETQ. Trimming took off 6 bases at V and 1 base at J, with 16 bases between the two ends. This CDR3 comprises 15 residues. TCRdb keeps only in-frame clones here, not all; method: immunoSEQ multiplex PCR. The sample has 45,000 or so clones, around 70% seen once. This clone was counted between two and nine times. The antigen remains unidentified. Whole-study findings and limits: The study found that TCR diversity rose significantly by C4D1 in CD4+ but not CD8+ cells. Newly diagnosed and completely responding patients shared comparable baseline diversity.

The gene calls are TRBV5-1 and TRBJ1-1; D is uncertain. The origin of this receptor is a human donor with classical Hodgkin lymphoma. The sequencing used peripheral blood mononuclear cells (PBMCs), collected at baseline. The CDR3 loop is CASTPSQFRNTEAFF. DNA of the CDR3: TGCGCCAGCACCCCCAGCCAATTCAGGAACACTGAAGCTTTCTTT.